A single sample gave rise to the 9 T cell receptor beta chains below, sequenced in a study of CD8+ T cells in alopecia areata. In five patients, CD4+ T cells were split by CD25+CD127- sorting. cDNA serving as the sequencing template came from extracted, reverse transcribed RNA. The data were produced by immunoSEQ multiplex PCR, yet TCRdb's version contains in-frame clones alone and is incomplete. The sample records more than 11,000 clones, roughly 61% being singletons. The sequenced material came from CD4+ Tregs sorted from blood. The receptor source for this set is a human donor with alopecia areata.

The V and J genes are TRBV7-6 and TRBJ2-7; 11 positions match TRBD1. The CDR3 spans 17 residues. Germline assignment: CDR1 SGHVS and CDR2 FNYEAQ. V gave up 0 bases and J gave up 3 bases; unmatched junction bases: 7. The CDR3 DNA reads as TGTGCCAGCAGCTTAGCGCTCGTGGGACAGGGGGTCTACGAGCAGTACTTC. It translates to CASSLALVGQGVYEQYF.

The rearrangement links TRBV28 to TRBJ2-1; D is ambiguous. V was pared by 8 bases and J by 0 bases, with 8 bases between. Germline V gives CDR1 MDHEN, CDR2 SYDVKM. The CDR3 is 13 residues long. CDR3 DNA: TGTGCCAGCCTTAGCAGCTCCTACAATGAGCAGTTCTTC. Encoded protein: CASLSSSYNEQFF.

The chain links TRBV7-9 to TRBJ1-1; D is unclear. From germline, CDR1 is SEHNR and CDR2 FQNEAQ (reference sequence). This CDR3 is built from 14 residues. V gave up 5 bases and J gave up 4 bases, with 14 bases separating them. The DNA of the CDR3 is TGTGCCAGCAGCCCTGATAGGGCGGCCACTGAAGCTTTCTTT. Translated, it gives CASSPDRAATEAFF.

V is TRBV7-9 and J is TRBJ2-1; D perhaps matches TRBD1 (6 bases). V was pared by 3 bases and J by 8 bases, with 11 bases between. This CDR3 is 13 amino acids long. CDR1 SEHNR and CDR2 FQNEAQ come from the germline V gene (reference sequence). In DNA form, the CDR3 reads TGTGCCAGCAGCTTCCAGGGGTGGGATGAGCAGTTCTTC. Translated: CASSFQGWDEQFF.

This clone appeared a few times. The chain uses TRBV14 and TRBJ2-7, with 8 bases lining up with TRBD2. Trimming at V came to 4 bases and at J to 7 bases, leaving 9 bases not matched to a gene. The length of the CDR3 is 14 residues. Per germline, CDR1 SGHDN and CDR2 FVKESK. The CDR3 loop reads CASSPVAGIGEQYF. The CDR3, as DNA: TGTGCCAGCAGCCCCGTAGCGGGAATAGGTGAGCAGTACTTC.

This clone was observed a handful of times. The chain joins TRBV28 to TRBJ2-5, with D uncertain. This CDR3 spans 11 amino acids. In germline, CDR1 is MDHEN, CDR2 SYDVKM. Deletions cut 2 bases from V and 5 bases from J, with 3 bases between. The CDR3 nucleotides read TGTGCCAGCAGTTTACGGGAGACCCAGTACTTC. Protein: CASSLRETQYF.

The chain employs TRBV4-2 and TRBJ2-5; 7 nucleotides match TRBD2. The V gene's germline CDR1 is LGHNA and CDR2 YNFKEQ. The CDR3 runs 16 residues. V lost 7 bases, J lost 6 bases, and 17 bases stayed unmatched. The CDR3 bases are TGTGCCAGCACCTCAACCTGGGTGGGAGGGCCGAAGACCCAGTACTTC. Translation: CASTSTWVGGPKTQYF.

The chain uses TRBV29-1 and TRBJ1-2; tentative D call: TRBD1 (5 bases). This CDR3 region has 15 residues. V gave up 7 bases and J gave up 2 bases, with 20 bases separating them. From germline, CDR1 is SQVTM and CDR2 ANQGSEA. This chain's CDR3 is CSAGGADAGNYGYTF. CDR3 coding DNA: TGCAGCGCCGGGGGTGCCGACGCAGGGAACTATGGCTACACCTTC.

The chain couples TRBV6-5 to TRBJ1-5; tentatively, D is TRBD1 (5 bases). The CDR3 sequence is 16 residues long. With 4 bases removed from V and 3 bases from J, the gap between germline ends came to 16 bases. Per germline, CDR1 MNHEY and CDR2 SVGAGI. CDR3 sequence: CASSSDWGRINQPQHF. DNA for the CDR3: TGTGCCAGCAGTTCCGATTGGGGCAGGATCAATCAGCCCCAGCATTTT.